The 9 T cell receptor beta chains below were found in one sample sequenced in a study of neurological immune-mediated disorders. TCRdb passed the 5' RACE reads through MiXCR, listing each CDR3 protein once. The table includes 30,000 to 45,000 distinct CDR3 sequences, roughly 4.8% detected once. Sequenced material: CD4+ T cells from blood. Source of these receptors: a man younger than 35 in good health.

This clonotype was counted ten times or more. The chain joins TRBV15 to TRBJ1-5; D is undetermined. This CDR3 region has 15 residues. The germline V gene has CDR1 LNHNV and CDR2 YYDKDF (reference sequence). Trimming took 3 bases from V and 2 from J, leaving 11 bases between them. Here the CDR3 reads CATSRMGGGNQPQHF. For the CDR3, the DNA is TGTGCCACCAGCAGGATGGGCGGAGGCAATCAGCCCCAGCATTTT.

Many counts were recorded for this clonotype. This chain joins TRBV7-2 and TRBJ1-1; D perhaps matches TRBD1 (5 bases). Germline V gene data show CDR1 as SGHTA and CDR2 as FQGNSA. The V end was cut by 5 bases, the J end by 2 bases, with 15 bases between. The CDR3 runs 15 residues. For the CDR3, the DNA is TGTGCCAGCAGCCGACCGGGACTTCCAAACACTGAAGCTTTCTTT. This codes for CASSRPGLPNTEAFF.

This clonotype was counted at least ten times. This chain links TRBV7-9 with TRBJ1-5; D possibly corresponds to TRBD1 (6 bases). Germline CDR1 is SEHNR and CDR2 is FQNEAQ (reference sequence). CDR3 length: 13 residues. The V end was cut by 5 bases, the J end by 9 bases, with 14 bases between. The CDR3, as DNA: TGTGCCAGCAGCCAGGACAGCCTTGGGCCCCAGCATTTT. The encoded protein is CASSQDSLGPQHF.

This clonotype was picked up many times. The chain has TRBV27 and TRBJ1-4; D uncertain. With 4 bases removed from V and 10 bases from J, the gap between germline ends came to 16 bases. CDR1 and CDR2 from the germline V gene are MNHEY and SMNVEV (reference sequence). This CDR3 is built from 14 residues. The DNA of the CDR3 is TGTGCCAGCAGTTCTTACAGCCAGCTGGGAAAACTGTTTTTT. This sequence encodes CASSSYSQLGKLFF.

This clonotype was recorded at least ten times. The V and J genes are TRBV5-5 and TRBJ2-5, with D perhaps matching TRBD1 or TRBD2 (5 bases each). This CDR3 comprises 14 residues. V was trimmed by 4 bases and J by 1 base, leaving 11 bases between them. CDR1 is SGHKS and CDR2 is YYEKEE in the germline V gene (reference sequence). The CDR3 is CASSVTGTQETQYF. CDR3 nucleotide sequence: TGTGCCAGCAGCGTCACCGGGACCCAAGAGACCCAGTACTTC.

Many counts were recorded for this clonotype. The genes are TRBV18 and TRBJ1-2, with TRBD1 identical over 7 bases. The J segment lost 6 bases and the V segment lost 5 bases, leaving 12 bases of the junction unmatched. CDR1 and CDR2 from the germline V gene are KGHSH and LQKENI. There are 15 residues in the CDR3. The CDR3 nucleotides are TGTGCCAGCTCAGCCAACAGACAGGGAACGGATGGCTACACCTTC. Residues: CASSANRQGTDGYTF. Using reference TRBV18 and TRBJ1-2 for the parts outside the CDR3, the full variable domain is NAGVMQNPRHLVRRRGQEARLRCSPMKGHSHVYWYRQLPEEGLKFMVYLQKENIIDESGMPKERFSAEFPKEGPSILRIQQVVRGDSAAYFCASSANRQGTDGYTFGSGTRLTVV.

In this sample, this clonotype turned up many times. The V gene is TRBV4-3, the J gene TRBJ2-2, with D perhaps matching TRBD2 (5 bases). This CDR3 is 16 amino acids long. CDR1 is LGHNA, CDR2 YSLEER, per germline. The ends were cut back, 1 base at V and 0 bases at J, with 9 bases in the middle. The DNA for the CDR3 is TGCGCCAGCAGCCAAGGTTACGGGGCGAACACCGGGGAGCTGTTTTTT. Translated, it gives CASSQGYGANTGELFF.

Many counts were recorded for this clonotype. This chain links TRBV6-5 with TRBJ2-1; D is uncertain. V was cut by 4 bases and J by 0 bases, with 10 bases left in between. The CDR3 consists of 15 residues. Germline V CDR1 and CDR2: MNHEY, SVGAGI. CDR3 DNA: TGTGCCAGCAGTTTTCATGGTAGCTCCTACAATGAGCAGTTCTTC. It is translated as CASSFHGSSYNEQFF.

In this sample, this clonotype turned up many times. The chain is built from TRBV20-1 and TRBJ2-5; D might be TRBD2 (5 bases). V gave up 6 bases and J gave up 5 bases, with 19 bases separating them. The V gene's germline CDR1 is DFQATT and CDR2 SNEGSKA (reference sequence). This CDR3 is built from 14 residues. This CDR3 reads CSATAGTAEETQYF. In nucleotides, the CDR3 is TGCAGTGCGACCGCCGGTACAGCGGAGGAGACCCAGTACTTC.